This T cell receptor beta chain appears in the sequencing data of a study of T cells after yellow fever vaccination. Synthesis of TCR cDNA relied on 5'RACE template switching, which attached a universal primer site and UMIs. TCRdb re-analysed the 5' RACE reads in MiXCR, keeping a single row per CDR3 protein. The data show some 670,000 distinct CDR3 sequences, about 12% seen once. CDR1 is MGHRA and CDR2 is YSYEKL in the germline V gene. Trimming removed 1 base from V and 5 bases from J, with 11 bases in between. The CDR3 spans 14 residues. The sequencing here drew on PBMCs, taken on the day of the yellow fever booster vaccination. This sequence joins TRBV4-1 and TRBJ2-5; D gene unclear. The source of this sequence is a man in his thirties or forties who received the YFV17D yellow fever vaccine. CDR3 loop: CASSQASGAETQYF. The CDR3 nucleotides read TGCGCCAGCAGCCAAGCGTCCGGAGCGGAGACCCAGTACTTC.